This TCR beta chain was found in a study of CD8 T cells in ankylosing spondylitis. This CDR3 has 10 amino acids. V dropped 8 bases and J dropped 6 bases, with 6 bases sitting between them. This clonotype was counted only a few times. Its target is unknown. Study-level points and caveats: A CD8+ phenotype characterized the disease-linked clones, which were relatively rare in peripheral blood. Prior literature has documented some motif variants in synovial fluid and blood from reactive arthritis. What appeared characteristic of ankylosing spondylitis blood was a TCR beta motif of under 10 highly homologous variants. Significant enrichment of disease-linked clones was reported in matched ankylosing spondylitis synovial fluid.

It was by quantitative 5'-RACE with molecular barcodes that TCR beta libraries were made. TCRdb independently ran MiXCR on the 5' RACE reads; one entry per CDR3 protein. Here the sample spans roughly 90,000 distinct CDR3 sequences, about 8.1% being singletons. This clonotype originated in a male donor with ankylosing spondylitis. The chain joins TRBV12-3 or TRBV12-4 to TRBJ2-3; D remains unclear. Sequenced sample: blood, either unsorted or a sorted T cell fraction (not recorded which). This CDR3 reads CASLGDTQYF. CDR3 sequence (DNA): TGTGCCAGCCTTGGGGATACGCAGTATTTT.